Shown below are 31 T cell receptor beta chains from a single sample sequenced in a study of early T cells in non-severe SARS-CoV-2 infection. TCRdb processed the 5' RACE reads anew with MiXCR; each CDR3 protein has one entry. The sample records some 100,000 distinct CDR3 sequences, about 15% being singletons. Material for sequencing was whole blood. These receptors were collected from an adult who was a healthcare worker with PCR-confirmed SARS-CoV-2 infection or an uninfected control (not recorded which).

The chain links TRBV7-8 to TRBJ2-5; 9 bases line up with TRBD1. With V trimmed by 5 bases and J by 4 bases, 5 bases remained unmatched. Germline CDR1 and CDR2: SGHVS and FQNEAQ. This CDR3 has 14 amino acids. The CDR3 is CASSPRTGVETQYF. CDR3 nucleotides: TGTGCCAGCAGCCCGCGGACAGGGGTAGAGACCCAGTACTTC.

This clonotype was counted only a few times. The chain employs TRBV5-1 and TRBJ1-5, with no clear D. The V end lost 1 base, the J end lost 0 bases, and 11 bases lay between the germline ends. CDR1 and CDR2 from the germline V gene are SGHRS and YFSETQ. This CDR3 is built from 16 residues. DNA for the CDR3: TGCGCCAGCAGCTTGCGCGCAGTCGATAGCAATCAGCCCCAGCATTTT. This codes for CASSLRAVDSNQPQHF.

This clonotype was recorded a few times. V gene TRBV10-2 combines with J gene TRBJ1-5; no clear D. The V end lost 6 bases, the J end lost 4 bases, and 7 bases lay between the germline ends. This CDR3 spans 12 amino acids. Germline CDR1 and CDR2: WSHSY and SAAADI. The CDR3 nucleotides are TGCGCCAGCAGAATTGGTAATCAGCCCCAGCATTTT. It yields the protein CASRIGNQPQHF.

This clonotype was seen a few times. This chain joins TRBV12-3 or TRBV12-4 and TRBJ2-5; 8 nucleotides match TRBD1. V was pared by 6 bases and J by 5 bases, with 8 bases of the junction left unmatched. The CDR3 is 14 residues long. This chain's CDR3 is CASRPTDRAETQYF. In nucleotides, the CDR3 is TGTGCCAGCAGGCCGACGGACAGGGCGGAGACCCAGTACTTC.

The CDR3, as DNA: TGTGCCAGCAGCCTCTTTTCAGGGCTACCCACAGATACGCAGTATTTT. Translated, it gives CASSLFSGLPTDTQYF. The chain has TRBV7-6 and TRBJ2-3, with D perhaps matching TRBD1 (5 bases). Looked up from germline, CDR1 is SGHVS and CDR2 is FNYEAQ. The V and J ends lost 5 bases and 2 bases respectively, with 17 bases between them. The CDR3 has 16 amino acids.

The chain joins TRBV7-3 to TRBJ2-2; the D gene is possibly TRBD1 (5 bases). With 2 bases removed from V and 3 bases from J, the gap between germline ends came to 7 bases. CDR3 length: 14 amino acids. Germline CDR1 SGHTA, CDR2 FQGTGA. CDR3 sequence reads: CASSLGRDTGELFF. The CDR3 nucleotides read TGTGCCAGCAGCTTAGGCAGGGACACCGGGGAGCTGTTTTTT.

CDR3 in amino acids: CASSLGTERREQFF. In DNA, the CDR3 is TGTGCCAGCAGTTTAGGGACAGAGAGGCGTGAGCAGTTCTTC. The V and J genes are TRBV27 and TRBJ2-1; the match to TRBD1 covers 7 bases. The J segment lost 9 bases and the V segment lost 2 bases, leaving 7 bases of the junction unmatched. Germline V CDR1 and CDR2: MNHEY, SMNVEV (reference sequence). The length of the CDR3 is 14 residues.

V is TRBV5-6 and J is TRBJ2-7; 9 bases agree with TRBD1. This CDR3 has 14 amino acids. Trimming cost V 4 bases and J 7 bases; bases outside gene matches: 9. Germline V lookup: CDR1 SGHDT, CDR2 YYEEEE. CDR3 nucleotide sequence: TGTGCCAGCAGCCTGGGCACCGGGACAGGGGAGCAGTACGTC. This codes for CASSLGTGTGEQYV.

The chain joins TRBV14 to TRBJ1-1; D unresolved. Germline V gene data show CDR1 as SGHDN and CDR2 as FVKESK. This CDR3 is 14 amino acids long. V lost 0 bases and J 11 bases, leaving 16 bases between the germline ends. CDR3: CASSQDIGGVGAFF. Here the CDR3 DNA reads TGTGCCAGCAGCCAAGATATAGGCGGGGTGGGGGCTTTCTTT.

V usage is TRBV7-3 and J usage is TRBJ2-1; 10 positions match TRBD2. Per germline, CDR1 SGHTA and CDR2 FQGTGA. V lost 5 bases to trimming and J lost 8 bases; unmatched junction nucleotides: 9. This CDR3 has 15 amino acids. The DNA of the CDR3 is TGTGCCAGCAGCCCTCAGCGGGGGGGTCGTGATGAGCAGTTCTTC. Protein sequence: CASSPQRGGRDEQFF.

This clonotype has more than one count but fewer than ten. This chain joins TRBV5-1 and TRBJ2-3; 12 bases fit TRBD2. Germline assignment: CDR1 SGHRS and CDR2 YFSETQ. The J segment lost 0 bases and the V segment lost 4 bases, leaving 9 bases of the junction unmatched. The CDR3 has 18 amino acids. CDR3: CASSHWTSGAFSTDTQYF. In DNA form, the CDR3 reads TGCGCCAGCAGCCACTGGACTAGCGGGGCCTTTAGCACAGATACGCAGTATTTT. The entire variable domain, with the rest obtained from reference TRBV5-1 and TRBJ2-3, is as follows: KAGVTQTPRYLIKTRGQQVTLSCSPISGHRSVSWYQQTPGQGLQFLFEYFSETQRNKGNFPGRFSGRQFSNSRSEMNVSTLELGDSALYLCASSHWTSGAFSTDTQYFGPGTRLTVL.

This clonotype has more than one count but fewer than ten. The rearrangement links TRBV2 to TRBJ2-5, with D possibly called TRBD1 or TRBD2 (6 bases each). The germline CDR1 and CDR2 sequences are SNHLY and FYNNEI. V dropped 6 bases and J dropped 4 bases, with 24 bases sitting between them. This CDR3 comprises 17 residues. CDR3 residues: CASREGEKLTLGETQYF. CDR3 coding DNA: TGTGCCAGCAGGGAGGGGGAAAAACTTACACTTGGAGAGACCCAGTACTTC.

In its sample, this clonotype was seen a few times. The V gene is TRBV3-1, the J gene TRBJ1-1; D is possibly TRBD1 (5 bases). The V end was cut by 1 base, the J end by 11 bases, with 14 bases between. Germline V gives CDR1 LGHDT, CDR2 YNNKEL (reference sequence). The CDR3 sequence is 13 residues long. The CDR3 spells CASSQAGRSEAFF. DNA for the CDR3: TGTGCCAGCAGCCAAGCAGGGAGAAGCGAGGCTTTCTTT. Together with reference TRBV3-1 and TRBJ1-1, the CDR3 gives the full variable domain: DTAVSQTPKYLVTQMGNDKSIKCEQNLGHDTMYWYKQDSKKFLKIMFSYNNKELIINETVPNRFSPKSPDKAHLNLHINSLELGDSAVYFCASSQAGRSEAFFGQGTRLTVV.

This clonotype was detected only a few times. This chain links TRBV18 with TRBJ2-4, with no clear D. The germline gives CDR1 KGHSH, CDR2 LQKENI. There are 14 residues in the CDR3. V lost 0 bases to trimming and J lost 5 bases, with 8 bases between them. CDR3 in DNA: TGTGCCAGCTCACCACCGTCTCCTCAAAACATTCAGTACTTC. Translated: CASSPPSPQNIQYF.

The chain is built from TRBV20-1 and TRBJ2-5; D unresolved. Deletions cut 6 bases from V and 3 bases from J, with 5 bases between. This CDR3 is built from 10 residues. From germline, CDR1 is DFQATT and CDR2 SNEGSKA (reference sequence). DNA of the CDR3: TGCAGTGCGCGGAAAGAGACCCAGTACTTC. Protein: CSARKETQYF.

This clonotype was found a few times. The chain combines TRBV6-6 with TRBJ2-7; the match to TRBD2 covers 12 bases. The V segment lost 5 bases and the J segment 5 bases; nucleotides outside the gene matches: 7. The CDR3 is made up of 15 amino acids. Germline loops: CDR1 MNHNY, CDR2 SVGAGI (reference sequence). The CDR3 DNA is TGTGCCAGCAGTCGTGGGACTAGCGGGCGGAACGAGCAGTACGTC. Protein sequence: CASSRGTSGRNEQYV.

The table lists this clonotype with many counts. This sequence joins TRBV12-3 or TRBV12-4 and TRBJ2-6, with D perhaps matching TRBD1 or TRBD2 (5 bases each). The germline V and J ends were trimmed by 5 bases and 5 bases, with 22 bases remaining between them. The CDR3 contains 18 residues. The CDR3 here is CASSPQADTLPRANVLTF. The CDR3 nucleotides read TGTGCCAGCAGTCCACAAGCGGACACCCTCCCCCGGGCCAACGTCCTGACTTTC.

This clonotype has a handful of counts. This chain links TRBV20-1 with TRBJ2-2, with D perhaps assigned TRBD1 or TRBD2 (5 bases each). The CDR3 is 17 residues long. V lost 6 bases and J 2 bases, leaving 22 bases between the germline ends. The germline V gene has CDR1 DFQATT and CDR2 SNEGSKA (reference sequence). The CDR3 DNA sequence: TGCAGTGCGCACGGGACGGCCGGCAAACAAAACACCGGGGAGCTGTTTTTT. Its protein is CSAHGTAGKQNTGELFF.

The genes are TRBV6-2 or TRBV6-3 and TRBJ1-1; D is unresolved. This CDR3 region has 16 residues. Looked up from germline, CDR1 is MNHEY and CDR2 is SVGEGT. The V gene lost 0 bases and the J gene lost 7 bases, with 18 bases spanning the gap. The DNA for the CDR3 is TGTGCCAGCAGTTACTCGATCACCCGGACTTTAAATGAAGCTTTCTTT. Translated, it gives CASSYSITRTLNEAFF.

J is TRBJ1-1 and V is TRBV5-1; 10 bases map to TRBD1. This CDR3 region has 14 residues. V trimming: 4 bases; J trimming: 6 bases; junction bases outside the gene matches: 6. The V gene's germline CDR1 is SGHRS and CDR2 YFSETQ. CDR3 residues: CASSTRQGAAEAFF. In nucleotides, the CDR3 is TGCGCCAGCAGCACACGACAGGGGGCCGCTGAAGCTTTCTTT. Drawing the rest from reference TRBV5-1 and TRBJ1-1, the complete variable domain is KAGVTQTPRYLIKTRGQQVTLSCSPISGHRSVSWYQQTPGQGLQFLFEYFSETQRNKGNFPGRFSGRQFSNSRSEMNVSTLELGDSALYLCASSTRQGAAEAFFGQGTRLTVV.

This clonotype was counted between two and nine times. The CDR3: CASSSRLIMNTEAFF. The CDR3, as DNA: TGTGCCAGCAGCTCCCGGTTGATCATGAACACTGAAGCTTTCTTT. The chain employs TRBV11-2 and TRBJ1-1; the D is unclear. Germline V CDR1 and CDR2: SGHAT, FQNNGV. The CDR3 has 15 residues. V lost 4 bases, J lost 0 bases, and 12 bases lay in between.

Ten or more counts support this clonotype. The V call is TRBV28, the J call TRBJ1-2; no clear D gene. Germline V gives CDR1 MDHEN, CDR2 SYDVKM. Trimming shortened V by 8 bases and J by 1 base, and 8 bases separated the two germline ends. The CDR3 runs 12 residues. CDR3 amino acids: CASFTVNYGYTF. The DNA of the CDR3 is TGTGCCAGCTTTACAGTTAACTATGGCTACACCTTC.

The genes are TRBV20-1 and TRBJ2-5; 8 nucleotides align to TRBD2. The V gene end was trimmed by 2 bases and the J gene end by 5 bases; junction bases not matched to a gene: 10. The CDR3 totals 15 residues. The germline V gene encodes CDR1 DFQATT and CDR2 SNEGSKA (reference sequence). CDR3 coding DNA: TGCAGTGCTAGACCGATAACTAGCGGATGGGAGACCCAGTACTTC. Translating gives CSARPITSGWETQYF.

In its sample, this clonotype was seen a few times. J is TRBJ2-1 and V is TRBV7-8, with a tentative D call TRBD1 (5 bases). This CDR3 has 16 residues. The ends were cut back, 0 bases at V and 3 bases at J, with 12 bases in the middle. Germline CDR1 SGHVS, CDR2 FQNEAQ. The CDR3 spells CASSLAETVYYNEQFF. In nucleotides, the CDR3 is TGTGCCAGCAGCTTAGCAGAGACAGTGTACTACAATGAGCAGTTCTTC.

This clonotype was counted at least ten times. CDR3 loop: CASSQVSSSGEQYV. In nucleotides, the CDR3 is TGCGCCAGCAGCCAAGTATCCTCGAGCGGAGAGCAGTACGTC. The rearrangement joins TRBV4-1 to TRBJ2-7, with a possible D match to TRBD2 (5 bases). Trimming removed 1 base from V and 7 bases from J, with 14 bases in between. Germline V gene data show CDR1 as MGHRA and CDR2 as YSYEKL. The CDR3 has 14 residues.

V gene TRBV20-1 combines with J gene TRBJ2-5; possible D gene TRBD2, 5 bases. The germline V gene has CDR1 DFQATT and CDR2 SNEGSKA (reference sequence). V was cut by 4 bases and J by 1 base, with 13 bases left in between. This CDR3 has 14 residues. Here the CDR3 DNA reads TGCAGTGCTACCGCAGCGGACCCCCAAGAGACCCAGTACTTC. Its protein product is CSATAADPQETQYF.

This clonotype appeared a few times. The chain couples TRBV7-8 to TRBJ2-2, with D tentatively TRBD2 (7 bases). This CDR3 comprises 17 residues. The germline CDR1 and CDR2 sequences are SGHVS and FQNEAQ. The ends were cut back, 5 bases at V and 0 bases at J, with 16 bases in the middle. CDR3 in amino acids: CASSIMGGRANTGELFF. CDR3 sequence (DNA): TGTGCCAGCAGCATCATGGGGGGGCGGGCGAACACCGGGGAGCTGTTTTTT. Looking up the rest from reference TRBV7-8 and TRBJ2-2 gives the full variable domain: GAGVSQSPRYKVAKRGQDVALRCDPISGHVSLFWYQQALGQGPEFLTYFQNEAQLDKSGLPSDRFFAERPEGSVSTLKIQRTQQEDSAVYLCASSIMGGRANTGELFFGEGSRLTVL.

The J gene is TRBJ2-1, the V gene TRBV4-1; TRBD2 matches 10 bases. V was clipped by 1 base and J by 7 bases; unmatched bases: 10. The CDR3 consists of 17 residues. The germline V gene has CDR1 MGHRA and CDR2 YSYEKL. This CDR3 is CASSQVEAGGSYNEQFF. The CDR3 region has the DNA TGCGCCAGCAGCCAAGTGGAAGCGGGGGGGAGTTATAATGAGCAGTTCTTC.

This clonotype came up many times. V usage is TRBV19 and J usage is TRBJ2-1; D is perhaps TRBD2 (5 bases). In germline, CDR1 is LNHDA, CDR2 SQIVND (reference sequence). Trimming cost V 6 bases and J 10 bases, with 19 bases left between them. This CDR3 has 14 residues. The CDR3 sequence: CASSKGSPSGEQFF. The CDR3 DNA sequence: TGTGCCAGTAGCAAGGGTTCTCCCTCGGGGGAGCAGTTCTTC. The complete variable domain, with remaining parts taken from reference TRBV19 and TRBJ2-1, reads DGGITQSPKYLFRKEGQNVTLSCEQNLNHDAMYWYRQDPGQGLRLIYYSQIVNDFQKGDIAEGYSVSREKKESFPLTVTSAQKNPTAFYLCASSKGSPSGEQFFGPGTRLTVL.

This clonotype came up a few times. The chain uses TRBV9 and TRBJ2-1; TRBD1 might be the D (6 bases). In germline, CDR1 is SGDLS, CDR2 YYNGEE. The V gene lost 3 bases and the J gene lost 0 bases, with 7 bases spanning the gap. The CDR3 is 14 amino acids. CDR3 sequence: CASSEGGSYNEQFF. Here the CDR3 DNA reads TGTGCCAGCAGCGAAGGGGGCTCCTACAATGAGCAGTTCTTC.

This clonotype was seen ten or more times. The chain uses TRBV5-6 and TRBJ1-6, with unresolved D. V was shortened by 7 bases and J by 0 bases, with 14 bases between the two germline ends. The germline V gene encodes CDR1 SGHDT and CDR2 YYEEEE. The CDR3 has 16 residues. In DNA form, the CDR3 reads TGTGCCAGCCATGTGGACGTTTACTCCTATAATTCACCCCTCCACTTT. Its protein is CASHVDVYSYNSPLHF.